This TCR beta chain was documented in a study of blood T cell repertoires in COVID-19. Across the whole study: Whether acute or convalescent, the COVID-19 samples came from the United States, Italy and Spain. Sample material is recorded as cDNA or gDNA derived from T cells, B-cell-depleted T cells, or PBMCs.

Germline V gene lookup returns CDR1 SGHNT and CDR2 YYREEE (reference sequence). This CDR3 has 15 residues. V lost 3 bases and J lost 2, with 14 bases in between. Those who participated ranged in age from about 18 to 89 years and resided in about two dozen US areas. The study assigned cohorts using participant-reported clinical history. Here immunoSEQ multiplex PCR was the method, and the copy in TCRdb shows in-frame clones only, minus some. In the table there are hundreds of thousands of clones, around 86% of which are singletons. This clone was detected only a few times. This chain uses TRBV5-4 with TRBJ1-2; possible D gene TRBD1, 6 bases. The receptor was isolated from a middle-aged man who had recovered from COVID-19. Sequencing was carried out using PBMCs or T cells enriched from blood (not recorded which). The CDR3 protein is CASSSSKQGNYGYTF. CDR3 coding DNA: TGTGCCAGCAGCTCGTCGAAACAGGGCAACTATGGCTACACCTTC.